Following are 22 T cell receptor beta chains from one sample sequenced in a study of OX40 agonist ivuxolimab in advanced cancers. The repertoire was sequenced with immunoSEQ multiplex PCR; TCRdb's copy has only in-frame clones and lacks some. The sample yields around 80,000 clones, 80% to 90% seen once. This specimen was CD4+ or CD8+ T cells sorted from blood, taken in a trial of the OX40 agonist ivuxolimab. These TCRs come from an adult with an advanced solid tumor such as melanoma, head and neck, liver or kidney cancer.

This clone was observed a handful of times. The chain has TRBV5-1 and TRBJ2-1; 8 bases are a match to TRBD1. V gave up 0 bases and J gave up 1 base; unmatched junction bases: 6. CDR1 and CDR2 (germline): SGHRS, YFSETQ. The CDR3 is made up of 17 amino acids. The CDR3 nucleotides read TGCGCCAGCAGCTTGGGACAGGGGTCGGGTTCCTACAATGAGCAGTTCTTC. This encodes CASSLGQGSGSYNEQFF.

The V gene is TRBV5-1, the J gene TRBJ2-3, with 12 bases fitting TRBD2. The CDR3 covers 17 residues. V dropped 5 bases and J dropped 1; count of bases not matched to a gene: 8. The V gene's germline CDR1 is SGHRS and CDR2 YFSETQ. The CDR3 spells CASSPRLAGVRTDTQYF. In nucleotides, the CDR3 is TGCGCCAGCAGTCCCCGACTAGCGGGGGTTCGCACAGATACGCAGTATTTT.

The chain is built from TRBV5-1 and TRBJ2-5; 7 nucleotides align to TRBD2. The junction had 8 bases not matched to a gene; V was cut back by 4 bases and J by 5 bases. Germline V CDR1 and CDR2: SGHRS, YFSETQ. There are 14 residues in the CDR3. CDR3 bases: TGCGCCAGCAGCCCCCGACTAGCTGTTGAGACCCAGTACTTC. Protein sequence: CASSPRLAVETQYF.

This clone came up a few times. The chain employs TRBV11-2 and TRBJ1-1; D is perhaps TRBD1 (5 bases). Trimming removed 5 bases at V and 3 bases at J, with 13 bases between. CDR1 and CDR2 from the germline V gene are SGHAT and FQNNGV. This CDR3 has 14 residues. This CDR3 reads CASSPSLGDTEAFF. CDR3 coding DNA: TGTGCCAGCAGCCCCTCTTTGGGGGACACTGAAGCTTTCTTT.

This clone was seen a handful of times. CDR3 loop: CASSQGFGVAGGQNPYEQYF. Here the CDR3 DNA reads TGTGCCAGCAGCCAAGGTTTTGGGGTAGCGGGAGGACAAAATCCCTACGAGCAGTACTTC. The V gene is TRBV4-2, the J gene TRBJ2-7; 10 bases are shared with TRBD2. Germline values: CDR1 LGHNA, CDR2 YNFKEQ. This CDR3 region has 20 residues. Losses at the gene ends were 1 base for V and 2 bases for J; bases not matched to a gene: 17.

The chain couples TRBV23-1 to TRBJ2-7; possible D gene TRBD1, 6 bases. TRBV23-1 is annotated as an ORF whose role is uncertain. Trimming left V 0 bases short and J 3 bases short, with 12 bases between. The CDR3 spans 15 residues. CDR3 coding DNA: TGCGCCAGCAGTCAATCGATTCAGGGGAACTACGAGCAGTACTTC. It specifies CASSQSIQGNYEQYF.

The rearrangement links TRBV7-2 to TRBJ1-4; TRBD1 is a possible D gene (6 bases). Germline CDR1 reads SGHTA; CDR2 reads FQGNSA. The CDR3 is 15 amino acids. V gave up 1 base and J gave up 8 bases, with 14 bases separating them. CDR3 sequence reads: CASSLVPGAYEKLFF. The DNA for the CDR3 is TGTGCCAGCAGCTTAGTCCCAGGGGCATACGAAAAACTGTTTTTT.

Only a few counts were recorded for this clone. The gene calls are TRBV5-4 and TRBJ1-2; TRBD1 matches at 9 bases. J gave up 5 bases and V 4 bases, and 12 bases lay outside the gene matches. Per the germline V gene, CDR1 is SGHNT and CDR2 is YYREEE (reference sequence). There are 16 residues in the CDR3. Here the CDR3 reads CASSLAGQGNSYGYTF. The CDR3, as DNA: TGTGCCAGCAGCCTAGCGGGACAGGGAAACAGTTATGGCTACACCTTC.

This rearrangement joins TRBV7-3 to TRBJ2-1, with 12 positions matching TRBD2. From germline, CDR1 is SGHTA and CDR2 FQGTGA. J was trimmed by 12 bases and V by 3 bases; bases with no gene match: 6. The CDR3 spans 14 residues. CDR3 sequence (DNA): TGTGCCAGCAGCTTTGCCGGACTAGCGGGACCGCAGTTCTTC. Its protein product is CASSFAGLAGPQFF.

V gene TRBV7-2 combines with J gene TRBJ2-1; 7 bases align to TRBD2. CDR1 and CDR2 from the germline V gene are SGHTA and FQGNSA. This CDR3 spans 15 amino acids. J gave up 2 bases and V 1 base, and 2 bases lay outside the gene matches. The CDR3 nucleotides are TGTGCCAGCAGCTTAGACAGCGGGGCCTACAATGAGCAGTTCTTC. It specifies CASSLDSGAYNEQFF.

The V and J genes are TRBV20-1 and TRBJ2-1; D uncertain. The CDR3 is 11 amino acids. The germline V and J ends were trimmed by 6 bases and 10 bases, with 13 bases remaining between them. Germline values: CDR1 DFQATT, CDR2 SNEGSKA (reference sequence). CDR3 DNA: TGCAGTGCCAGGACCAGCCTCGAGCAGTTCTTC. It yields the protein CSARTSLEQFF.

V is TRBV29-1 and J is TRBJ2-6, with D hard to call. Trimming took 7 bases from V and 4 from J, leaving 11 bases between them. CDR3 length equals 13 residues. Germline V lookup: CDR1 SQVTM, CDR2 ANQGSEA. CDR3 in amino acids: CSATRSGANVLTF. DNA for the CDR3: TGCAGCGCCACCCGCTCCGGGGCCAACGTCCTGACTTTC.

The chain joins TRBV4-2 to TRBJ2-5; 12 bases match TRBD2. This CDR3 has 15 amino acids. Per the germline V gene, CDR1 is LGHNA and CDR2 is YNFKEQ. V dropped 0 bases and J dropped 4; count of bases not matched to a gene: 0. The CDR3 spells CASSQEGLAGETQYF. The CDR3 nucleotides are TGTGCCAGCAGCCAAGAGGGACTAGCGGGAGAGACCCAGTACTTC.

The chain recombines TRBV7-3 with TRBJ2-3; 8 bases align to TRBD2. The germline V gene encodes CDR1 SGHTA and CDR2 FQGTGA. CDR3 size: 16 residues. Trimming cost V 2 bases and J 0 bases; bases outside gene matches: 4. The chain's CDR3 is CASSLQPSGSTDTQYF. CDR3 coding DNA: TGTGCCAGCAGCTTACAGCCTAGCGGGAGCACAGATACGCAGTATTTT.

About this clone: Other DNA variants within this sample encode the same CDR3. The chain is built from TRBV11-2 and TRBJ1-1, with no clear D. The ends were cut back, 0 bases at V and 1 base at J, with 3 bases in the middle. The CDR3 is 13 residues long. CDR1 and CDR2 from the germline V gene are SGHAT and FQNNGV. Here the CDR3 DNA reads TGTGCCAGCAGCTTAGAAAGGAACACTGAAGCTTTCTTT. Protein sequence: CASSLERNTEAFF.

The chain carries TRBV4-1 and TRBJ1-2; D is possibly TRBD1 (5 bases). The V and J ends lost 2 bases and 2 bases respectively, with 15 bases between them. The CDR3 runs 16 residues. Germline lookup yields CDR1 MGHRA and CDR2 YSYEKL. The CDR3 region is CASSQTPGVANYGYTF. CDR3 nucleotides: TGCGCCAGCAGCCAAACGCCGGGGGTAGCCAACTATGGCTACACCTTC.

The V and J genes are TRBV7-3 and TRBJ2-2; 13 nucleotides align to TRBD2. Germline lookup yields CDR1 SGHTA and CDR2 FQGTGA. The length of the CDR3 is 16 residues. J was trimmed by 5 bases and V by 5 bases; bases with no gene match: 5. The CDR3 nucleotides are TGTGCCAGCAGCCCAGGACTAGCGGGAGTTACCGGGGAGCTGTTTTTT. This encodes CASSPGLAGVTGELFF. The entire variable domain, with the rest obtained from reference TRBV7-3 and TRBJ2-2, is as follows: GAGVSQTPSNKVTEKGKYVELRCDPISGHTALYWYRQSLGQGPEFLIYFQGTGAADDSGLPNDRFFAVRPEGSVSTLKIQRTERGDSAVYLCASSPGLAGVTGELFFGEGSRLTVL.

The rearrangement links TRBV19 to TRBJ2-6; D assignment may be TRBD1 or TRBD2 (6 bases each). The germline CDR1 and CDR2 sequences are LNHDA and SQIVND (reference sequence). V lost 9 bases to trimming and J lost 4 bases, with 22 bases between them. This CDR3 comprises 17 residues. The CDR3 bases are TGTGCCAGCCAACAGGGCCCCCGGGACTGGGGGGCCAACGTCCTGACTTTC. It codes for CASQQGPRDWGANVLTF.

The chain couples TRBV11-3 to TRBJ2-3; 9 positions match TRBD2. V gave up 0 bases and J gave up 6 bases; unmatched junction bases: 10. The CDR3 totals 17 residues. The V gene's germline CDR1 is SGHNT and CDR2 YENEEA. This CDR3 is CASSLDSGLAGPDTQYF. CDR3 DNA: TGTGCCAGCAGCTTAGATAGTGGTCTAGCGGGACCGGATACGCAGTATTTT.

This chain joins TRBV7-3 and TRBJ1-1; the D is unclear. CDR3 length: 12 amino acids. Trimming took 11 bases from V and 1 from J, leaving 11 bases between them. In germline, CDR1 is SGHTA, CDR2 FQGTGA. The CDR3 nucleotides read TGTGCCGAACCGGGTGCGAACACTGAAGCTTTCTTT. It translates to CAEPGANTEAFF.

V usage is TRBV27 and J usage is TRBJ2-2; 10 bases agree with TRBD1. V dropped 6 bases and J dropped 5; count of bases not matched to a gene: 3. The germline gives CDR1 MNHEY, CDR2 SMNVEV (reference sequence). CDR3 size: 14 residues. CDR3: CASSRTGGTGELFF. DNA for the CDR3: TGTGCCAGCAGCCGGACAGGGGGGACCGGGGAGCTGTTTTTT.

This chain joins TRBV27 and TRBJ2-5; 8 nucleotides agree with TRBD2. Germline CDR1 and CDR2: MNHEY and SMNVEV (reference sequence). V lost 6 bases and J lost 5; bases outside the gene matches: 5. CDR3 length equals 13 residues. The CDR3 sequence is CASSHPGGETQYF. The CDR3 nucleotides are TGTGCCAGCAGCCATCCGGGGGGGGAGACCCAGTACTTC.